The next 18 T cell receptor beta chains were all read from a single sample in a study of blood T cell repertoires in COVID-19. Libraries were prepared by immunoSEQ multiplex PCR; TCRdb keeps only in-frame clonotypes and omits some of them. The sample records roughly 65,000 clones, roughly 80% being singletons. The source material was peripheral blood. The receptors were sampled from a man in his sixties with acute or convalescent COVID-19.

To note about this clone: One end of the junction varies from germline; a read error may be responsible. The V and J genes are TRBV5-6 and TRBJ2-7; D is possibly TRBD1 (5 bases). The CDR3 extends over 13 amino acids. Germline CDR1 and CDR2: SGHDT and YYEEEE. As DNA, the CDR3 is TGTGCCAGCAGCTTTGTCTCGACAGCCAAGCAGGACTTC. It codes for CASSFVSTAKQDF.

This chain uses TRBV9 with TRBJ1-1, with unresolved D. Trimming took 3 bases from V and 0 from J, leaving 9 bases between them. The V gene's germline CDR1 is SGDLS and CDR2 YYNGEE. CDR3 length: 14 residues. CDR3: CASSASTVNTEAFF. The CDR3 DNA is TGTGCCAGCAGCGCCTCCACGGTGAACACTGAAGCTTTCTTT.

This sequence joins TRBV6-4 and TRBJ1-1; D is possibly TRBD1 (6 bases). Germline CDR1 MRHNA, CDR2 SNTAGT. This CDR3 region has 13 residues. V gave up 8 bases and J gave up 1 base, with 11 bases separating them. This chain's CDR3 is CASPTGSNTEAFF. As DNA, the CDR3 is TGTGCCAGCCCTACAGGGTCGAACACTGAAGCTTTCTTT.

The CDR3 is CASSPKWTGGRYTEAFF. As DNA, the CDR3 is TGCGCCAGCAGCCCAAAGTGGACAGGGGGCCGGTACACTGAAGCTTTCTTT. This chain joins TRBV5-1 and TRBJ1-1, with 11 bases that match TRBD1. The CDR3 is 17 residues long. V lost 4 bases and J lost 3; bases outside the gene matches: 11. Germline values: CDR1 SGHRS, CDR2 YFSETQ.

This clone was seen a few times. The genes are TRBV27 and TRBJ1-4; D is uncertain. Trimming left V 4 bases short and J 4 bases short, with 16 bases between. Germline V CDR1 and CDR2: MNHEY, SMNVEV (reference sequence). The CDR3 extends over 16 amino acids. The CDR3 reads CASSSRGRGNNEKLFF. CDR3 nucleotide sequence: TGTGCCAGCAGTTCCCGCGGACGGGGTAATAATGAAAAACTGTTTTTT.

The CDR3 DNA is TGCAGCGTTGCCGGGAACATGAACACCGGGGAGCTGTTTTTT. It codes for CSVAGNMNTGELFF. The gene calls are TRBV29-1 and TRBJ2-2; possible D gene TRBD2, 5 bases. This CDR3 comprises 14 residues. Germline V gene sequence: CDR1 SQVTM, CDR2 ANQGSEA. V lost 4 bases and J 1 base, leaving 10 bases between the germline ends.

The CDR3 DNA reads TGTGCCAGCAGCGTAGTTTCGGCTAGCGGGGGGTACCAAGAGACCCAGTACTTC. Its protein is CASSVVSASGGYQETQYF. The V and J genes are TRBV9 and TRBJ2-5; 11 bases are a match to TRBD2. This CDR3 has 18 residues. The germline V gene encodes CDR1 SGDLS and CDR2 YYNGEE. The ends lost 0 bases at V and 0 bases at J; junction bases unmatched: 7.

The gene calls are TRBV5-6 and TRBJ2-5, with TRBD1 identical over 8 bases. V lost 0 bases and J lost 2; bases outside the gene matches: 6. The CDR3 has 16 residues. CDR1 is SGHDT, CDR2 YYEEEE, per germline. The CDR3 nucleotides read TGTGCCAGCAGCTTGGGAACAGGGGGTGGTCAAGAGACCCAGTACTTC. Residues: CASSLGTGGGQETQYF.

This clone was counted a few times. The chain uses TRBV29-1 and TRBJ2-2; D may be TRBD1 (6 bases). The CDR3 covers 16 residues. V lost 2 bases and J 3 bases, leaving 16 bases between the germline ends. The germline gives CDR1 SQVTM, CDR2 ANQGSEA. The CDR3 nucleotides are TGCAGCGTTGAACCCTTCCCAGGGGCCGACACCGGGGAGCTGTTTTTT. As protein: CSVEPFPGADTGELFF.

The genes are TRBV11-3 and TRBJ2-1; 7 bases are a match to TRBD1. The CDR3 length is 18 residues. Germline loops: CDR1 SGHNT, CDR2 YENEEA. V shed 0 bases, J shed 0 bases, and the junction held 8 bases outside the gene matches. The DNA of the CDR3 is TGTGCCAGCAGCTTAGATTCCAGGGGGACGAGCTCCTACAATGAGCAGTTCTTC. Translated: CASSLDSRGTSSYNEQFF.

The sample holds a few counts of this clone. The rearrangement uses TRBV18 and TRBJ1-2; D uncertain. With 0 bases removed from V and 4 bases from J, the gap between germline ends came to 6 bases. Looked up from germline, CDR1 is KGHSH and CDR2 is LQKENI. The CDR3 runs to 13 residues. This CDR3 reads CASSPPPPYGYTF. The CDR3 coding sequence is TGTGCCAGCTCACCACCCCCTCCCTATGGCTACACCTTC.

The chain uses TRBV7-9 and TRBJ2-7; 12 bases agree with TRBD1. V shed 5 bases and J 3 bases; nucleotides not matched to a gene: 14. The CDR3 consists of 18 residues. Germline V gene sequence: CDR1 SEHNR, CDR2 FQNEAQ (reference sequence). CDR3: CASSIYQGGQGAYYEQYF. The DNA for the CDR3 is TGTGCCAGCAGCATCTACCAAGGGGGACAGGGGGCATACTACGAGCAGTACTTC.

The gene calls are TRBV4-3 and TRBJ2-1, with D maybe TRBD2 (5 bases). CDR3 size: 18 residues. V was pared by 1 base and J by 0 bases, with 16 bases between. Germline assignment: CDR1 LGHNA and CDR2 YSLEER. CDR3 sequence: CASSQGYFGVSSYNEQFF. CDR3 nucleotides: TGCGCCAGCAGCCAAGGTTATTTCGGGGTGAGCTCCTACAATGAGCAGTTCTTC.

The chain employs TRBV2 and TRBJ1-2; the D gene is possibly TRBD1 (5 bases). The germline CDR1 and CDR2 sequences are SNHLY and FYNNEI. The CDR3 is 15 amino acids. V was clipped by 1 base and J by 8 bases, with 17 bases between them. The CDR3 nucleotides are TGTGCCAGCAGTGAAGTTCCGCCTGGACATGGAGGCTACACCTTC. This encodes CASSEVPPGHGGYTF.

This chain links TRBV12-5 with TRBJ1-5; the D gene is possibly TRBD1 (5 bases). Per the germline V gene, CDR1 is LGHNT and CDR2 is FRNRAP. Trimming removed 7 bases at V and 9 bases at J, with 25 bases between. The CDR3 has 16 amino acids. Here the CDR3 reads CASAYGTGGNRRPQHF. The CDR3 region has the DNA TGTGCTAGTGCCTACGGGACCGGAGGGAATCGGCGGCCCCAGCATTTT.

The rearrangement uses TRBV27 and TRBJ1-5; TRBD1 is a possible D gene (6 bases). Trimming shortened V by 5 bases and J by 2 bases, and 13 bases separated the two germline ends. There are 15 residues in the CDR3. Germline V lookup: CDR1 MNHEY, CDR2 SMNVEV (reference sequence). The chain's CDR3 is CASSVRGSGNQPQHF. Here the CDR3 DNA reads TGTGCCAGCAGTGTCAGGGGCAGTGGCAATCAGCCCCAGCATTTT.

V usage is TRBV7-2 and J usage is TRBJ2-2; TRBD2 matches 12 bases. J was trimmed by 7 bases and V by 5 bases; bases with no gene match: 8. This CDR3 comprises 16 residues. Per the germline V gene, CDR1 is SGHTA and CDR2 is FQGNSA. The CDR3 sequence: CASSRLAGGLSGELFF. CDR3 bases: TGTGCCAGCAGCAGGCTAGCGGGGGGGCTTAGCGGGGAGCTGTTTTTT.

The rearrangement joins TRBV2 to TRBJ2-7; D perhaps matches TRBD1 (6 bases). The germline V and J ends were trimmed by 3 bases and 2 bases, with 11 bases remaining between them. Germline V gene data show CDR1 as SNHLY and CDR2 as FYNNEI. This CDR3 contains 14 residues. The CDR3 region is CASSDPGTTYEQYF. CDR3 coding DNA: TGTGCCAGCAGTGACCCAGGGACAACCTACGAGCAGTACTTC. The full variable domain, in which reference TRBV2 and TRBJ2-7 provide the parts outside the CDR3, is EPEVTQTPSHQVTQMGQEVILRCVPISNHLYFYWYRQILGQKVEFLVSFYNNEISEKSEIFDDQFSVERPDGSNFTLKIRSTKLEDSAMYFCASSDPGTTYEQYFGPGTRLTVT.